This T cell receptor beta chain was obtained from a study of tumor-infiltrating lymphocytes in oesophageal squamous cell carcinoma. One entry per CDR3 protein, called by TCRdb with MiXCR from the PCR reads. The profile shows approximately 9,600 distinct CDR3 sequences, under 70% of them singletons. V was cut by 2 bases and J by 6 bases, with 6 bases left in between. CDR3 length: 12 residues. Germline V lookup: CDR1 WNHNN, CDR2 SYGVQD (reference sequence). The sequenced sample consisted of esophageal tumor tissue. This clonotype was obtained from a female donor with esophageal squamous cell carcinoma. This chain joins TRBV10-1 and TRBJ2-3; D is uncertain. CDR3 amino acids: CASSESRDTQYF. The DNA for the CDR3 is TGCGCCAGCAGTGAGAGTAGGGATACGCAGTATTTT.